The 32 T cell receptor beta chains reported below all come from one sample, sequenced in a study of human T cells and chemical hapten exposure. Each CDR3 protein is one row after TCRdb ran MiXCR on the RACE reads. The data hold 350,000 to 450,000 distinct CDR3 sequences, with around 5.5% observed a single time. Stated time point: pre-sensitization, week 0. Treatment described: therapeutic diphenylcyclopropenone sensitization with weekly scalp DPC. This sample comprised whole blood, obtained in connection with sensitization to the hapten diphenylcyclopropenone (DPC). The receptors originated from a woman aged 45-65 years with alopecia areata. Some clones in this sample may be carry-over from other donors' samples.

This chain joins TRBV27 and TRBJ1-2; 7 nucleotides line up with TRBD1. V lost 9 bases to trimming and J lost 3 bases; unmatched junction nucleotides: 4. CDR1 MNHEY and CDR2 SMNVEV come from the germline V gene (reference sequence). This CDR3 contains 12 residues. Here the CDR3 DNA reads TGTGCCAGTGGACAGGCAGACTATGGCTACACCTTC. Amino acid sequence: CASGQADYGYTF.

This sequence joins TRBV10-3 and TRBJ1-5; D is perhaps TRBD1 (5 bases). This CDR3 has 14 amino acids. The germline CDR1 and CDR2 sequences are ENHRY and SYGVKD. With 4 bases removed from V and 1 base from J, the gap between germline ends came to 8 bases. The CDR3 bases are TGTGCCATCAGTGCAGGGCAGAGCAATCAGCCCCAGCATTTT. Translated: CAISAGQSNQPQHF.

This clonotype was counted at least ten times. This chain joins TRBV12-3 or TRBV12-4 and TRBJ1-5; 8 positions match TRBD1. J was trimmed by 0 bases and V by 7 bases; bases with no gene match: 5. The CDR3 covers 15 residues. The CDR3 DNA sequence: TGTGCCAGCACGACAGGGGTTTATAGCAATCAGCCCCAGCATTTT. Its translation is CASTTGVYSNQPQHF.

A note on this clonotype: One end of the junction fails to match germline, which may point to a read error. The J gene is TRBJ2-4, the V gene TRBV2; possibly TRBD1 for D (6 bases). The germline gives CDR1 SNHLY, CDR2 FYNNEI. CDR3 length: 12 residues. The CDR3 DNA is TGTGCCAGCATGGGGGCTCAGAACATTCAGAACTTC. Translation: CASMGAQNIQNF.

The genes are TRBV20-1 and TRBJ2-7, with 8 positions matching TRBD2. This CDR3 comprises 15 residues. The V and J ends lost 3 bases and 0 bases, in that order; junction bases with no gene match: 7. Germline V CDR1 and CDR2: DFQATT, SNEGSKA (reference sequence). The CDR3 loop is CSASVSGGLSYEQYF. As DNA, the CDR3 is TGCAGTGCTAGCGTCAGCGGGGGACTCTCCTACGAGCAGTACTTC.

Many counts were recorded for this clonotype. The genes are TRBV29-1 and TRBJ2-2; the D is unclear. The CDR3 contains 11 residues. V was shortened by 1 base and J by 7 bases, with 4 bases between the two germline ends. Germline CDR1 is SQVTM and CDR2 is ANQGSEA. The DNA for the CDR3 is TGCAGCGTTGAAGGCGGCGGGGAGCTGTTTTTT. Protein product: CSVEGGGELFF.

CDR3 sequence reads: CASSSREGSVTDTQYF. The CDR3 nucleotides read TGTGCCAGCAGCTCGAGGGAGGGATCTGTCACAGATACGCAGTATTTT. The rearrangement joins TRBV9 to TRBJ2-3; TRBD2 matches at 7 bases. V was pared by 4 bases and J by 2 bases, with 10 bases of the junction left unmatched. The CDR3 runs 16 residues. Germline V gene sequence: CDR1 SGDLS, CDR2 YYNGEE. Filled out from reference TRBV9 and TRBJ2-3, the complete variable domain reads DSGVTQTPKHLITATGQRVTLRCSPRSGDLSVYWYQQSLDQGLQFLIQYYNGEERAKGNILERFSAQQFPDLHSELNLSSLELGDSALYFCASSSREGSVTDTQYFGPGTRLTVL.

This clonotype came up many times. Here the CDR3 reads CASSLASGPESLDTQYF. The DNA for the CDR3 is TGTGCCAGCAGCTTAGCCTCCGGGCCAGAATCCTTAGATACGCAGTATTTT. The chain recombines TRBV7-9 with TRBJ2-3; no firm D call. Germline loops: CDR1 SEHNR, CDR2 FQNEAQ (reference sequence). This CDR3 is built from 17 residues. V was trimmed by 0 bases and J by 5 bases, leaving 18 bases between them.

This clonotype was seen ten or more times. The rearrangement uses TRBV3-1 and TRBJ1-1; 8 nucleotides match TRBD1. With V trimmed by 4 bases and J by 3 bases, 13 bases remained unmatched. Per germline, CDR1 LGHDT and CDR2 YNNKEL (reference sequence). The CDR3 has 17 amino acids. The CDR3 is CASSPAGGLRGDTEAFF. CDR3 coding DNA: TGTGCCAGCAGCCCCGCAGGGGGCTTAAGGGGAGACACTGAAGCTTTCTTT. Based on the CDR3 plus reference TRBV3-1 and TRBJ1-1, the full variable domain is DTAVSQTPKYLVTQMGNDKSIKCEQNLGHDTMYWYKQDSKKFLKIMFSYNNKELIINETVPNRFSPKSPDKAHLNLHINSLELGDSAVYFCASSPAGGLRGDTEAFFGQGTRLTVV.

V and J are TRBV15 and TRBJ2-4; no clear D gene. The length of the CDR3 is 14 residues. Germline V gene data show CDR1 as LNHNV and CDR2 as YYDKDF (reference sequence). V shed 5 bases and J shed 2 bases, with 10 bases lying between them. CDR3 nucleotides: TGTGCCACCAGCCAACCGCCTTCCAAAAACATTCAGTACTTC. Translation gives CATSQPPSKNIQYF.

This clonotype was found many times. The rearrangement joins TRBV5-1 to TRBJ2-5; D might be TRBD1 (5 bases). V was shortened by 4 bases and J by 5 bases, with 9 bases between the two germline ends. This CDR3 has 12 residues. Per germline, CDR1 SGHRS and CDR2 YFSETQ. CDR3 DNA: TGCGCCAGCAGCAGGACAAGCGAGACCCAGTACTTC. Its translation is CASSRTSETQYF. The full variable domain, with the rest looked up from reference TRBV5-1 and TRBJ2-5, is KAGVTQTPRYLIKTRGQQVTLSCSPISGHRSVSWYQQTPGQGLQFLFEYFSETQRNKGNFPGRFSGRQFSNSRSEMNVSTLELGDSALYLCASSRTSETQYFGPGTRLLVL.

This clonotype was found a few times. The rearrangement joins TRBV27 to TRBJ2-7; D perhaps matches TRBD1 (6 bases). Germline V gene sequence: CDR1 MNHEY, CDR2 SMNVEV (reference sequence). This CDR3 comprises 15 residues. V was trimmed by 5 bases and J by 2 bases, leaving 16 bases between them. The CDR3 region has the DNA TGTGCCAGCAGTCGAAGGGGGACCCAAACCTACGAGCAGTACTTC. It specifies CASSRRGTQTYEQYF.

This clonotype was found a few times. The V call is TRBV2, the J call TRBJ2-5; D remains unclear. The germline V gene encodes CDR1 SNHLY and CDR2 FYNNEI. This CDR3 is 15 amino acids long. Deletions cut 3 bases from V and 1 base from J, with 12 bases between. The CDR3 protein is CASSDQTSRQETQYF. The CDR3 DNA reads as TGTGCCAGCAGTGATCAGACTTCTCGCCAAGAGACCCAGTACTTC.

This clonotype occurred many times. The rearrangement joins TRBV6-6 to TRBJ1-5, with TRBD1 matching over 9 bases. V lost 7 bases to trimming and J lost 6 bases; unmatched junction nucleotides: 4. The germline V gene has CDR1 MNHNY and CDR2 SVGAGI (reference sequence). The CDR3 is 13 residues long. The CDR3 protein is CASNRGLGQPQHF. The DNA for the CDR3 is TGTGCCAGCAACAGGGGGCTAGGTCAGCCCCAGCATTTT.

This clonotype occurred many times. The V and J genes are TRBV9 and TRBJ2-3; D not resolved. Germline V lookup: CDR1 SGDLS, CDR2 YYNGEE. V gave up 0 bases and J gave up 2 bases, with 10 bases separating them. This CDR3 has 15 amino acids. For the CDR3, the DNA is TGTGCCAGCAGCGTAGAGTTGCGCAACACAGATACGCAGTATTTT. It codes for CASSVELRNTDTQYF. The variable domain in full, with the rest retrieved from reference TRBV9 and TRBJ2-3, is DSGVTQTPKHLITATGQRVTLRCSPRSGDLSVYWYQQSLDQGLQFLIQYYNGEERAKGNILERFSAQQFPDLHSELNLSSLELGDSALYFCASSVELRNTDTQYFGPGTRLTVL.

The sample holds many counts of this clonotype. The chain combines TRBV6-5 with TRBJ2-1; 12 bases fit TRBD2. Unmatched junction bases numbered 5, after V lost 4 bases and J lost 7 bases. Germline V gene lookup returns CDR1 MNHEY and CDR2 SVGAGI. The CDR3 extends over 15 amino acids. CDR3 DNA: TGTGCCAGCAGTTCTAGCGGGAGGGCCTCGAATGAGCAGTTCTTC. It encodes CASSSSGRASNEQFF.

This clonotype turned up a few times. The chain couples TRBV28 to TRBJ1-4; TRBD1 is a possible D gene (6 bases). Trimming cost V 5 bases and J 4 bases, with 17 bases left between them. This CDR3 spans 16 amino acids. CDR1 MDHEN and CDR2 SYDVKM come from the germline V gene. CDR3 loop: CASSLSPGQFNEKLFF. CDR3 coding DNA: TGTGCCAGCAGTCTTTCGCCCGGACAGTTTAATGAAAAACTGTTTTTT. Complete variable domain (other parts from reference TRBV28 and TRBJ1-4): DVKVTQSSRYLVKRTGEKVFLECVQDMDHENMFWYRQDPGLGLRLIYFSYDVKMKEKGDIPEGYSVSREKKERFSLILESASTNQTSMYLCASSLSPGQFNEKLFFGSGTQLSVL.

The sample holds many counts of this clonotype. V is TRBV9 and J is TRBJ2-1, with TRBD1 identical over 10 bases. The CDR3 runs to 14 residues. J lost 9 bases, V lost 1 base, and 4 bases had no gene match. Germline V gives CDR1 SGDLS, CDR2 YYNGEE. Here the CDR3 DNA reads TGTGCCAGCAGCGTACGGGACAGGGGCGTTGAGCAGTTCTTC. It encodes CASSVRDRGVEQFF.

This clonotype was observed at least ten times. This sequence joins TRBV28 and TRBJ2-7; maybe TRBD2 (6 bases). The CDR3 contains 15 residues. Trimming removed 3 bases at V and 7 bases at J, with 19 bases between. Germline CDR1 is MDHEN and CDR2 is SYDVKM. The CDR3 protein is CASSFFLGRDGEQYF. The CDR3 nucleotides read TGTGCCAGCAGTTTTTTCTTGGGGCGGGACGGGGAGCAGTACTTC.

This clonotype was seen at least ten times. DNA for the CDR3: TGCAGTGCTAGGGAGCCCTCAACTAATGAAAAACTGTTTTTT. Translation: CSAREPSTNEKLFF. The chain links TRBV20-1 to TRBJ1-4, with D unclear. The CDR3 consists of 14 residues. Trimming left V 3 bases short and J 0 bases short, with 8 bases between. CDR1 and CDR2 (germline): DFQATT, SNEGSKA (reference sequence).

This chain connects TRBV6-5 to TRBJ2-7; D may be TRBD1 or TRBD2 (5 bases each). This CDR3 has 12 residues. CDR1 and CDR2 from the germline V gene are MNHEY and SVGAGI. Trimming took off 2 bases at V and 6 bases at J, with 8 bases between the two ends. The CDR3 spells CASSYRGTEQYF. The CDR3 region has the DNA TGTGCCAGCAGTTACCGAGGGACCGAGCAGTACTTC.

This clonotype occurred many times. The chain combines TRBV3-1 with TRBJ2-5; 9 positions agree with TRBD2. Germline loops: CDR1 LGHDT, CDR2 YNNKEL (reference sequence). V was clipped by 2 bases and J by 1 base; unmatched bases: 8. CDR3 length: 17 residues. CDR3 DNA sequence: TGTGCCAGCAGCCAAAGGGGAGCGGGGGGAATCCAAGAGACCCAGTACTTC. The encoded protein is CASSQRGAGGIQETQYF.

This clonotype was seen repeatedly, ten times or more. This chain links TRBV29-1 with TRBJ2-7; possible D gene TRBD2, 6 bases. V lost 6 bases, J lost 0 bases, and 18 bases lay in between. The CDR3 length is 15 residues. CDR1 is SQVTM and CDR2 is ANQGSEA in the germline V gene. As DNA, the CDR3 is TGCAGCGTCCGGGTACCGACGGACTACTCCTACGAGCAGTACTTC. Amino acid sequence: CSVRVPTDYSYEQYF.

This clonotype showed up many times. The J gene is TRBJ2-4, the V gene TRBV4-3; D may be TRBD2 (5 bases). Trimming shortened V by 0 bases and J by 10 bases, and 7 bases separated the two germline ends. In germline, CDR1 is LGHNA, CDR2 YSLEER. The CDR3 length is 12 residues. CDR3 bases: TGCGCCAGCAGCCAAGATAAGCGGATTCAGTACTTC. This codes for CASSQDKRIQYF.

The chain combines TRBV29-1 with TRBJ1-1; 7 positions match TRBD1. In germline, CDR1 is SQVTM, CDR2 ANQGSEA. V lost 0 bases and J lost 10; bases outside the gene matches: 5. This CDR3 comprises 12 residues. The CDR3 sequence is CSVEDGGDRAFF. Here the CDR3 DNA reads TGCAGCGTTGAAGATGGGGGGGACAGAGCTTTCTTT. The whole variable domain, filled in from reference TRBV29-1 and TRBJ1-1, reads SAVISQKPSRDICQRGTSLTIQCQVDSQVTMMFWYRQQPGQSLTLIATANQGSEATYESGFVIDKFPISRPNLTFSTLTVSNMSPEDSSIYLCSVEDGGDRAFFGQGTRLTVV.

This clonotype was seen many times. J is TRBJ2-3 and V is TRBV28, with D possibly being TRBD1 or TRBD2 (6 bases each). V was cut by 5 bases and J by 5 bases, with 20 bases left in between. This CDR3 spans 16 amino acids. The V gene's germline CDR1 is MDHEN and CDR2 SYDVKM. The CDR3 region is CASSPYGGGTKDTQYF. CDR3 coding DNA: TGTGCCAGCAGTCCCTACGGAGGGGGTACTAAAGATACGCAGTATTTT.

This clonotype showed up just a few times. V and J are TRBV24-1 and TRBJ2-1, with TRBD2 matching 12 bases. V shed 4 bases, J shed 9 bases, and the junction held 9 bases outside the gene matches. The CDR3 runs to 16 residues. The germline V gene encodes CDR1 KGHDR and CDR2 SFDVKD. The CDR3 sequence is CATSDWTSGDRGEQFF. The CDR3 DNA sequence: TGTGCCACCAGTGACTGGACTAGCGGGGACAGGGGTGAGCAGTTCTTC.

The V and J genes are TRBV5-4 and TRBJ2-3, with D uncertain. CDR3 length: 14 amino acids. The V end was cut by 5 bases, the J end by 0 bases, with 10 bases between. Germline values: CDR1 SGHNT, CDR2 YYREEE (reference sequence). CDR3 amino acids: CASRAEISTDTQYF. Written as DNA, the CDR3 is TGTGCCAGCAGGGCAGAGATTAGCACAGATACGCAGTATTTT. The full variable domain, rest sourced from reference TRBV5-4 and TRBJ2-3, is ETGVTQSPTHLIKTRGQQVTLRCSSQSGHNTVSWYQQALGQGPQFIFQYYREEENGRGNFPPRFSGLQFPNYSSELNVNALELDDSALYLCASRAEISTDTQYFGPGTRLTVL.

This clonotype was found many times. CDR3 loop: CASSLAAGKDTQYF. For the CDR3, the DNA is TGTGCCAGCAGTTTAGCGGCAGGCAAAGATACGCAGTATTTT. This chain links TRBV12-3 or TRBV12-4 with TRBJ2-3; the D is unclear. The CDR3 has 14 residues. Trimming removed 0 bases from V and 5 bases from J, with 9 bases in between.

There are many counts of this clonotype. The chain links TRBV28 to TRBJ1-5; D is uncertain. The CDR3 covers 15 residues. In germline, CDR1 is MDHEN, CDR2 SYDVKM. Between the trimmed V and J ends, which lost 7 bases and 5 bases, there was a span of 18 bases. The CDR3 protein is CASNPLEGYYQPQHF. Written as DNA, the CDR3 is TGTGCCAGCAACCCGCTAGAGGGATACTATCAGCCCCAGCATTTT.

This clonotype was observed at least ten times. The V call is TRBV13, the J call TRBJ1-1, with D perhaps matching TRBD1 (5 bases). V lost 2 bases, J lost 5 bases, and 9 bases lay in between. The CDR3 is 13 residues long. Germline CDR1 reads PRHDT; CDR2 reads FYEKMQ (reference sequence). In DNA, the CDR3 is TGTGCCAGCAGCTTACCAGGGCGGACTGAAGCTTTCTTT. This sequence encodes CASSLPGRTEAFF.

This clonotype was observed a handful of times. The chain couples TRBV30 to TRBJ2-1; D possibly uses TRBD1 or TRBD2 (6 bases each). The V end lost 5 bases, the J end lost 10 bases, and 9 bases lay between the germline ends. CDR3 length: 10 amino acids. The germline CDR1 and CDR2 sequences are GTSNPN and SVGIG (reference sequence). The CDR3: CAWGGTEQFF. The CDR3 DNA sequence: TGTGCCTGGGGGGGGACAGAGCAGTTCTTC.